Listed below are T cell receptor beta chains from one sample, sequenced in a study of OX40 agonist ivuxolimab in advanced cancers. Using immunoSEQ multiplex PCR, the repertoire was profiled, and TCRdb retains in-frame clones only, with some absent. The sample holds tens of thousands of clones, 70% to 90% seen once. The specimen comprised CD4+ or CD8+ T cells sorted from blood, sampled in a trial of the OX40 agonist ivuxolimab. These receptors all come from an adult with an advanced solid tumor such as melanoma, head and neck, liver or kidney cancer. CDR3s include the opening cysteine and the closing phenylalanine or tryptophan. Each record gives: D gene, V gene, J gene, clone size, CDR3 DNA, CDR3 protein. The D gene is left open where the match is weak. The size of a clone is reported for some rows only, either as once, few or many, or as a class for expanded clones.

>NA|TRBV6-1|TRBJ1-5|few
TGTGCCAGCAGTGACTGGTCCAATCAGCCCCAGCATTTT
CASSDWSNQPQHF
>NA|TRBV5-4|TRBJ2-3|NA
TGTGCCAGCAGCATCGGGTACGATACGCAGTATTTT
CASSIGYDTQYF
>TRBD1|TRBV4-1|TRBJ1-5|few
TGCGCCAGCAGCCAAGAGGGACAGGTAAATCAGCCCCAGCATTTT
CASSQEGQVNQPQHF
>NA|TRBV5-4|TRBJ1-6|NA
TGTGCCAGCAGCTTGGCGGGCGTCTCCTATAATTCACCCCTCCACTTT
CASSLAGVSYNSPLHF
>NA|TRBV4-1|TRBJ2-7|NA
TGCGCCAGCACGGAGGAGGGGAGGCGCGAGCAGTACTTC
CASTEEGRREQYF
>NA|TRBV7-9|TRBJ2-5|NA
TGTGCCAGCAGCTTTAGAGGGGAGGAGACCCAGTACTTC
CASSFRGEETQYF
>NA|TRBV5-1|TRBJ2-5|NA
TGCGCCAGCAGCTTGGTGGGAGAGACCCAGTACTTC
CASSLVGETQYF
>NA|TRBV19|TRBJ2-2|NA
TGTGCCAGTAGTACTCCAGGAGACGGGGAGCTGTTTTTT
CASSTPGDGELFF
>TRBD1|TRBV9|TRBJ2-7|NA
TGTGCCAGCAGCGTAGCTACAGGGGGTTACGAGCAGTACTTC
CASSVATGGYEQYF
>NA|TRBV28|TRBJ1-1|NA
TGTGCCAGCAGTGCCATGGACGGTTACACTGAAGCTTTCTTT
CASSAMDGYTEAFF
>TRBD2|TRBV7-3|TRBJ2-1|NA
TGTGCCAGTGGTCTAGCGGGGGCCTACAATGAGCAGTTCTTC
CASGLAGAYNEQFF
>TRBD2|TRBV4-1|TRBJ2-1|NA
TGCGCCAGCAGCCAAGTGCTAGCGGGGGAGTACAATGAGCAGTTCTTC
CASSQVLAGEYNEQFF